This TCR beta chain was observed in a study of T-cell memory formation after mild COVID-19. This clonotype showed up just a few times. The V end lost 4 bases, the J end lost 4 bases, and 10 bases lay between the germline ends. This CDR3 spans 13 amino acids. CDR1 KGHDR and CDR2 SFDVKD come from the germline V gene. One entry per CDR3 protein results from TCRdb running MiXCR on the 5' RACE reads. The table lists around 450,000 distinct CDR3 sequences, 20% to 25% of them singletons. The receptor's source is an adult woman who had mild COVID-19 (a few samples of this study predate the infection). Cell type and time point are not known. V gene TRBV24-1 combines with J gene TRBJ2-7; no clear D gene. The sequenced material came from PBMCs or a T cell subset sorted from them (not recorded which). In DNA, the CDR3 is TGTGCCACCAGTGACCCTGACACGTACGAGCAGTACTTC. The encoded protein is CATSDPDTYEQYF.